A selection of T cell receptor beta chains follows, all from one sample in a study of blood T cell repertoires in COVID-19. Profiling relied on immunoSEQ multiplex PCR, and the TCRdb table lists in-frame clones only, not all of them. The profile shows 230,000 or so clones, roughly 85% of them singletons. The sample consisted of PBMCs or T cells enriched from blood (not recorded which). The source is a woman in her forties or fifties who had been exposed to COVID-19. CDR3s include the opening cysteine and the closing phenylalanine or tryptophan. Each record gives: clone size, D gene, V gene, J gene, CDR3 protein, CDR3 DNA. D genes are given only for firm matches. Expanded clones get a size class; other rows say once, few or many, or leave the size out.

abundance: -
d_gene: TRBD1
v_gene: TRBV19
j_gene: TRBJ2-2
CDR3aa: CASSQGARSGELFF
CDR3nt: TGTGCCAGTTCGCAGGGGGCTAGGAGCGGGGAGCTGTTTTTT

abundance: few
d_gene: TRBD1
v_gene: TRBV29-1
j_gene: TRBJ1-2
CDR3aa: CSVSDRDRRGYTF
CDR3nt: TGCAGCGTTTCCGACCGGGACAGGAGGGGCTACACCTTC

abundance: -
d_gene: TRBD2
v_gene: TRBV5-1
j_gene: TRBJ2-5
CDR3aa: CASSLGLAGGPETQYF
CDR3nt: TGCGCCAGCAGCTTGGGCCTAGCGGGGGGGCCGGAGACCCAGTACTTC

abundance: -
d_gene: TRBD1
v_gene: TRBV6-2/TRBV6-3
j_gene: TRBJ1-2
CDR3aa: CASSYTAGTGSVGYTF
CDR3nt: TGTGCCAGCAGTTACACGGCCGGGACAGGGTCGGTGGGCTACACCTTC

abundance: -
d_gene: -
v_gene: TRBV7-3
j_gene: TRBJ2-1
CDR3aa: CASSLTNSRAGKGNEQFF
CDR3nt: TGTGCCAGCAGCTTAACAAACAGCAGGGCGGGGAAGGGGAATGAGCAGTTCTTC

abundance: once
d_gene: TRBD1
v_gene: TRBV5-1
j_gene: TRBJ1-1
CDR3aa: CASSWNRGLNTEAFF
CDR3nt: TGCGCCAGCAGCTGGAACAGGGGCTTGAACACTGAAGCTTTCTTT

abundance: once
d_gene: TRBD2
v_gene: TRBV6-4
j_gene: TRBJ2-3
CDR3aa: CASSEGTSGGWDTQYF
CDR3nt: TGTGCCAGCAGTGAAGGGACTAGCGGGGGATGGGATACGCAGTATTTT

abundance: -
d_gene: TRBD1
v_gene: TRBV28
j_gene: TRBJ2-7
CDR3aa: CASSLSGQGGYEQYF
CDR3nt: TGTGCCAGCAGTTTATCTGGACAGGGGGGCTACGAGCAGTACTTC

abundance: -
d_gene: -
v_gene: TRBV6-5
j_gene: TRBJ1-2
CDR3aa: CASSYSRGSGGYTF
CDR3nt: TGTGCCAGCAGTTACTCCAGGGGATCAGGAGGCTACACCTTC

abundance: -
d_gene: TRBD1
v_gene: TRBV5-8
j_gene: TRBJ2-2
CDR3aa: CASSRPGRGQTGELFF
CDR3nt: TGTGCCAGCAGCAGGCCAGGCAGGGGGCAAACCGGGGAGCTGTTTTTT

abundance: -
d_gene: -
v_gene: TRBV28
j_gene: TRBJ1-4
CDR3aa: CASSFLGGSEKLFF
CDR3nt: TGTGCCAGCAGTTTTTTGGGGGGGAGTGAAAAACTGTTTTTT

abundance: few
d_gene: -
v_gene: TRBV21-1
j_gene: TRBJ1-5
CDR3aa: CASSSFGEESNQPQHF
CDR3nt: TGTGCCAGCAGTAGTTTCGGGGAGGAAAGCAATCAGCCCCAGCATTTT

abundance: -
d_gene: -
v_gene: TRBV13
j_gene: TRBJ1-1
CDR3aa: CASSLSGAEAFF
CDR3nt: TGTGCCAGCAGCTTATCCGGGGCTGAAGCTTTCTTT

abundance: -
d_gene: TRBD1
v_gene: TRBV29-1
j_gene: TRBJ1-1
CDR3aa: CSVGPGTGNTEAFF
CDR3nt: TGCAGCGTTGGGCCCGGGACAGGGAACACTGAAGCTTTCTTT

abundance: -
d_gene: TRBD1
v_gene: TRBV6-2/TRBV6-3
j_gene: TRBJ1-1
CDR3aa: CASSYGTAQANTEAFF
CDR3nt: TGTGCCAGCAGTTACGGGACAGCCCAGGCGAACACTGAAGCTTTCTTT

abundance: -
d_gene: -
v_gene: TRBV2
j_gene: TRBJ1-1
CDR3aa: CASSVGGGRRTEAFF
CDR3nt: TGTGCCAGCAGTGTTGGGGGGGGGCGCAGGACTGAAGCTTTCTTT

abundance: -
d_gene: TRBD2
v_gene: TRBV7-8
j_gene: TRBJ2-1
CDR3aa: CASSSRDWGGGEQFF
CDR3nt: TGTGCCAGCAGCTCGAGGGACTGGGGGGGAGGTGAGCAGTTCTTC

abundance: -
d_gene: TRBD1
v_gene: TRBV6-5
j_gene: TRBJ2-7
CDR3aa: CASWASGQGTYEQYF
CDR3nt: TGTGCCAGCTGGGCGTCGGGACAGGGAACTTACGAGCAGTACTTC

abundance: few
d_gene: -
v_gene: TRBV12-3/TRBV12-4
j_gene: TRBJ2-5
CDR3aa: CASSFSGEETQYF
CDR3nt: TGTGCCAGCAGTTTTTCAGGGGAAGAGACCCAGTACTTC

abundance: few
d_gene: -
v_gene: TRBV12-5
j_gene: TRBJ1-3
CDR3aa: CASGLATGSGNTIYF
CDR3nt: TGTGCTAGTGGTTTGGCGACAGGCTCTGGAAACACCATATATTTT

abundance: -
d_gene: -
v_gene: TRBV24-1
j_gene: TRBJ1-2
CDR3aa: CATSDSARGPHGYTF
CDR3nt: TGTGCCACCAGTGATTCCGCAAGAGGGCCTCATGGCTACACCTTC

abundance: once
d_gene: -
v_gene: TRBV29-1
j_gene: TRBJ1-1
CDR3aa: CSAAATPHGTEAFF
CDR3nt: TGCAGCGCCGCTGCGACTCCTCACGGAACTGAAGCTTTCTTT

abundance: -
d_gene: TRBD1
v_gene: TRBV29-1
j_gene: TRBJ1-4
CDR3aa: CSVTPMTGTESEKLFF
CDR3nt: TGCAGCGTAACACCAATGACCGGGACAGAGAGTGAAAAACTGTTTTTT

abundance: -
d_gene: -
v_gene: TRBV25-1
j_gene: TRBJ1-6
CDR3aa: CASSVDTYNSPLHF
CDR3nt: TGTGCCAGCAGTGTGGACACCTATAATTCACCCCTCCACTTT

abundance: -
d_gene: TRBD1
v_gene: TRBV7-9
j_gene: TRBJ1-2
CDR3aa: CASSRNQGGEAYGYTF
CDR3nt: TGTGCCAGCAGCCGAAATCAGGGGGGAGAGGCCTATGGCTACACCTTC

abundance: -
d_gene: TRBD1
v_gene: TRBV7-2
j_gene: TRBJ2-5
CDR3aa: CASSLTTGVRETQYF
CDR3nt: TGTGCCAGCAGCTTAACAACAGGGGTAAGAGAGACCCAGTACTTC

abundance: once
d_gene: -
v_gene: TRBV6-5
j_gene: TRBJ1-6
CDR3aa: CATWSIFDSPLHF
CDR3nt: TGTGCCACCTGGAGTATTTTCGATTCACCCCTCCACTTT

abundance: -
d_gene: -
v_gene: TRBV27
j_gene: TRBJ1-5
CDR3aa: CASSLSSGEQPQHF
CDR3nt: TGTGCCAGCAGTTTAAGTTCAGGGGAGCAGCCCCAGCATTTT

abundance: -
d_gene: -
v_gene: TRBV11-2
j_gene: TRBJ1-1
CDR3aa: CASSAGVPEAFF
CDR3nt: TGTGCCAGCAGCGCGGGAGTCCCTGAAGCTTTCTTT

abundance: few
d_gene: -
v_gene: TRBV19
j_gene: TRBJ1-6
CDR3aa: CASSTPQGGNSPLHF
CDR3nt: TGTGCCAGTAGTACTCCCCAGGGCGGTAATTCACCCCTCCACTTT

abundance: -
d_gene: -
v_gene: TRBV7-8
j_gene: TRBJ1-1
CDR3aa: CASSLVGSSSTEAFF
CDR3nt: TGTGCCAGCAGCTTAGTTGGCAGTTCATCAACTGAAGCTTTCTTT

abundance: once
d_gene: -
v_gene: TRBV15
j_gene: TRBJ1-1
CDR3aa: CATSKDYQFDTEAFF
CDR3nt: TGTGCCACCAGCAAAGACTACCAATTCGACACTGAAGCTTTCTTT

abundance: -
d_gene: -
v_gene: TRBV4-1
j_gene: TRBJ2-5
CDR3aa: CASSQDGAFQETQYF
CDR3nt: TGCGCCAGCAGCCAAGACGGAGCCTTTCAAGAGACCCAGTACTTC

abundance: -
d_gene: -
v_gene: TRBV5-1
j_gene: TRBJ2-7
CDR3aa: CASSFPASGAHEQYF
CDR3nt: TGCGCCAGCAGCTTCCCTGCTTCTGGGGCCCACGAGCAGTACTTC

abundance: -
d_gene: -
v_gene: TRBV29-1
j_gene: TRBJ2-7
CDR3aa: CSVESGFSYEQYF
CDR3nt: TGCAGCGTTGAGTCCGGGTTTTCCTACGAGCAGTACTTC

abundance: few
d_gene: -
v_gene: TRBV5-1
j_gene: TRBJ1-1
CDR3aa: CASSLLRENTEAFF
CDR3nt: TGCGCCAGCAGCTTGCTCAGGGAAAACACTGAAGCTTTCTTT

abundance: -
d_gene: -
v_gene: TRBV7-2
j_gene: TRBJ2-7
CDR3aa: CASSWSQGYEQYF
CDR3nt: TGTGCCAGCAGCTGGTCACAGGGCTACGAGCAGTACTTC

abundance: few
d_gene: TRBD1
v_gene: TRBV28
j_gene: TRBJ2-3
CDR3aa: CASSFLGGSSTDTQYF
CDR3nt: TGTGCCAGCAGTTTTCTAGGGGGCTCTAGCACAGATACGCAGTATTTT

abundance: -
d_gene: -
v_gene: TRBV18
j_gene: TRBJ2-4
CDR3aa: CASSPRQAVAKNIQYF
CDR3nt: TGTGCCAGCTCACCACGACAGGCGGTAGCCAAAAACATTCAGTACTTC